Listed below are T cell receptor beta chains from one sample, sequenced in a study of blood T cell repertoires in COVID-19. Sequencing was performed with immunoSEQ multiplex PCR; in TCRdb, only in-frame clones are kept and a portion is missing. The sample holds approximately 500,000 clones, roughly 89% seen once. Sequenced: peripheral blood. The receptors derive from a woman between 45 and 60 years old with COVID-19, enrolled during active disease. Both conserved end residues are trimmed from each CDR3.

j_call cdr3_length v_call cdr3_aa
TRBJ2-7 11 TRBV5-4 ASEKRGSYEQY
TRBJ2-4 12 TRBV6-1 ASSEGRGGPLQY
TRBJ2-7 14 TRBV19 ASTQYGIAGGDEQY
TRBJ1-1 10 TRBV11-2 ASSPNLSEAF
TRBJ1-1 14 TRBV15 ATSIGRGTGGTEAF
TRBJ1-6 12 TRBV7-9 ASSLATGVSPLH
TRBJ2-1 13 TRBV2 ASSLSGGVYNEQF
TRBJ2-3 12 TRBV28 ASSPTGLTDTQY
TRBJ1-1 11 TRBV7-2 ASSWVRVTEAF
TRBJ1-5 12 TRBV5-4 ASSPEPGNQPQH
TRBJ2-3 15 TRBV4-1 ASSQDILATHTDTQY
TRBJ1-5 12 TRBV19 ASSIVGELGPQH
TRBJ2-7 12 TRBV5-6 ASIFWTGAGEQY
TRBJ1-6 14 TRBV10-3 AISEQLGQGNSPLH
TRBJ2-1 13 TRBV3-1/TRBV3-2 ASSPAPGLAYEQF
TRBJ2-3 13 TRBV29-1 SVAASGGYTDTQY
TRBJ1-6 11 TRBV6-5 ASIGPRGTPLH
TRBJ2-2 12 TRBV29-1 SARDRGKTGELF